A selection of T cell receptor beta chains follows, all from one sample in a study of T cell changes during pregnancy in multiple sclerosis. Some clones are missing from TCRdb's copy, which holds only in-frame ones; the method was immunoSEQ multiplex PCR. The sample carries around 53,000 clones, 90% recorded once. The specimen comprised CD8+ T cells from peripheral blood mononuclear cells, sampled before pregnancy. These receptors came from a female donor with multiple sclerosis, enrolled in a pregnancy study. Each CDR3 is given with its conserved first and last residue. A D gene is named only where the DNA matches it firmly. Clone size, where shown, is once, few, many, or a class for clones that have expanded.

clone_size	d_call	v_call	j_call	cdr3_aa	cdr3_nt
.	.	TRBV18	TRBJ1-1	CASSHKTGDNTEAFF	TGTGCCAGCTCACATAAGACAGGAGATAACACTGAAGCTTTCTTT
.	.	TRBV10-3	TRBJ2-3	CAISGSTDHLMTDTQYF	TGTGCCATCAGTGGTTCGACAGACCACCTAATGACAGATACGCAGTATTTT
.	.	TRBV4-1	TRBJ2-7	CASSQGQGTYEQYF	TGCGCCAGCAGCCAAGGGCAGGGCACCTACGAGCAGTACTTC
.	.	TRBV29-1	TRBJ1-2	CSARTPGTDGYTF	TGCAGCGCCAGAACCCCAGGAACAGATGGCTACACCTTC
.	TRBD2	TRBV9	TRBJ2-1	CASSPPGGGANNEQFF	TGTGCCAGCAGCCCACCAGGCGGGGGGGCCAACAATGAGCAGTTCTTC
.	TRBD1	TRBV4-1	TRBJ2-7	CASSHGTGVSYEQYF	TGCGCCAGCAGCCACGGGACAGGGGTGTCCTACGAGCAGTACTTC
.	.	TRBV7-2	TRBJ1-1	CASSLMPGNTEAFF	TGTGCCAGCAGCTTAATGCCGGGGAACACTGAAGCTTTCTTT
.	.	TRBV7-9	TRBJ2-1	CASTPGLSSYNEQFF	TGTGCCAGCACCCCCGGGTTAAGCTCCTACAATGAGCAGTTCTTC
.	.	TRBV7-9	TRBJ2-5	CAAAEGKETQYF	TGTGCCGCGGCGGAGGGGAAGGAGACCCAGTACTTC
.	TRBD1	TRBV2	TRBJ1-1	CASSAGLGQGVNTEAFF	TGTGCCAGCAGTGCGGGCCTGGGACAGGGAGTGAACACTGAAGCTTTCTTT
.	TRBD1	TRBV9	TRBJ1-5	CASSVGGGPNQPQHF	TGTGCCAGCAGCGTAGGAGGGGGCCCCAATCAGCCCCAGCATTTT
.	TRBD1	TRBV9	TRBJ2-3	CASSPRGTGEYTQYF	TGTGCCAGCAGCCCTCGCGGGACAGGGGAGTATACGCAGTATTTT
once	TRBD1	TRBV2	TRBJ1-2	CASSEVLAGGTNYGYTF	TGTGCCAGCAGTGAAGTGTTGGCAGGGGGGACGAACTATGGCTACACCTTC
.	TRBD1	TRBV4-3	TRBJ1-2	CASSQVAGGDYGYTF	TGCGCCAGCAGCCAAGTAGCAGGGGGAGACTATGGCTACACCTTC
few	.	TRBV4-1	TRBJ1-3	CASSRLPFSGNTIYF	TGCGCCAGCAGCCGCCTACCCTTCTCTGGAAACACCATATATTTT
.	.	TRBV29-1	TRBJ1-1	CSVDGQGLAFF	TGCAGCGTTGACGGACAAGGGTTAGCTTTCTTT
.	.	TRBV7-9	TRBJ1-1	CASSPDTSEAFF	TGTGCCAGCAGTCCAGACACCTCTGAAGCTTTCTTT
few	.	TRBV9	TRBJ1-3	CASSQASGNTIYF	TGTGCCAGCAGCCAAGCCTCTGGAAACACCATATATTTT
.	.	TRBV2	TRBJ1-1	CASSVGLRNTEAFF	TGTGCCAGCAGTGTGGGGCTGAGGAACACTGAAGCTTTCTTT
.	.	TRBV10-3	TRBJ2-7	CAISGGTPVSYEQYF	TGTGCCATCAGCGGGGGGACACCGGTTTCCTACGAGCAGTACTTC
.	.	TRBV2	TRBJ2-2	CASSGGGELFF	TGTGCCAGCAGTGGAGGCGGGGAGCTGTTTTTT
.	.	TRBV25-1	TRBJ1-1	CASSDSYTEAFF	TGTGCCAGCAGTGATTCTTACACTGAAGCTTTCTTT
.	.	TRBV19	TRBJ2-1	CASSIRVATALGQFF	TGTGCCAGTAGTATAAGGGTTGCGACAGCCCTCGGGCAGTTCTTC
.	.	TRBV6-1	TRBJ1-2	CASRPTEYYGYTF	TGTGCCAGCAGGCCGACTGAGTACTATGGCTACACCTTC
.	.	TRBV6-5	TRBJ1-6	CASTGGRNSPLHF	TGTGCCAGCACGGGGGGGCGGAATTCACCCCTCCACTTT
.	.	TRBV5-6	TRBJ1-2	CASSLEGGGYGYTF	TGTGCCAGCAGCTTGGAGGGGGGGGGCTATGGCTACACCTTC
.	TRBD2	TRBV27	TRBJ2-3	CASSRRAGITDTQYF	TGTGCCAGCAGTCGCCGAGCGGGGATCACAGATACGCAGTATTTT
.	TRBD1	TRBV27	TRBJ2-3	CASSLSHRGNTDTQYF	TGTGCCAGCAGTTTATCTCACAGGGGAAACACAGATACGCAGTATTTT
.	.	TRBV9	TRBJ2-1	CASTGGSSYNEQFF	TGTGCCAGCACCGGGGGTAGCTCCTACAATGAGCAGTTCTTC
.	TRBD2	TRBV9	TRBJ2-5	CASTLGGAQLETQYF	TGTGCCAGCACCCTCGGGGGGGCCCAATTGGAGACCCAGTACTTC
.	TRBD2	TRBV4-2	TRBJ2-1	CASSQRLAGMDEQFF	TGTGCCAGCAGCCAAAGACTAGCGGGGATGGATGAGCAGTTCTTC
.	.	TRBV7-8	TRBJ2-1	CASPGGIYNEQFF	TGTGCCAGCCCCGGCGGGATCTACAATGAGCAGTTCTTC
.	.	TRBV6-4	TRBJ2-2	CASSQDTTNTGELFF	TGTGCCAGCAGCCAGGACACGACGAACACCGGGGAGCTGTTTTTT
.	.	TRBV4-2	TRBJ1-1	CASSQVGGSTEAFF	TGTGCCAGCAGCCAAGTTGGGGGGAGCACTGAAGCTTTCTTT
.	.	TRBV7-3	TRBJ1-2	CASSRTANYGYTF	TGTGCCAGCAGCCGCACAGCTAACTATGGCTACACCTTC
.	TRBD2	TRBV5-3	TRBJ2-3	CARSGEGLQDTQYF	TGTGCCAGAAGCGGGGAGGGGCTACAAGATACGCAGTATTTT